These 9 T cell receptor beta chains were all obtained from the same sample, sequenced in a study of post-analysis software for immune sequencing data. Each TCR beta cDNA library carried unique molecular identifiers. TCRdb passed the PCR reads through MiXCR, listing each CDR3 protein once. The table records hundreds of thousands of distinct CDR3 sequences, around 27% of them present only once. Findings and limits, study-wide: A handful of TRBV segments were significantly more frequent in patients than in controls. TRBV5-6, TRBV5-1 and TRBV20-1 were among these segments.

Their specific antigens are unknown. The sample comprised blood. These receptors all stem from a girl between 5 and 17 years old with multiple sclerosis.

As regards this clonotype: Relative to the germline gene, one junction end is altered; a read error may explain this. This rearrangement joins TRBV9 to TRBJ2-5, with D possibly matching TRBD1 (5 bases). Germline V gene sequence: CDR1 SGDLS, CDR2 YYNGEE. The CDR3 contains 14 residues. In nucleotides, the CDR3 is TGTGCCAGCAGCGTAGATGGGGCTAAAGAGACCCGGTACTTC. Its protein product is CASSVDGAKETRYF. Looking up the rest from reference TRBV9 and TRBJ2-5 gives the full variable domain: DSGVTQTPKHLITATGQRVTLRCSPRSGDLSVYWYQQSLDQGLQFLIQYYNGEERAKGNILERFSAQQFPDLHSELNLSSLELGDSALYFCASSVDGAKETRYFGPGTRLLVL.

In its sample, this clonotype was seen a few times. This chain uses TRBV27 with TRBJ2-5; 7 positions match TRBD2. This CDR3 spans 14 amino acids. After removal of 5 bases from V and 2 bases from J, the junction contained 5 bases not matched to a gene. Germline CDR1 and CDR2: MNHEY and SMNVEV (reference sequence). CDR3 in amino acids: CASSPPGGQETQYF. CDR3 in DNA: TGTGCCAGCAGTCCCCCGGGGGGTCAAGAGACCCAGTACTTC.

This clonotype was recorded a few times. Compared with germline, one end of the junction differs, possibly owing to a read error. This chain uses TRBV20-1 with TRBJ2-5, with 11 nucleotides matching TRBD2. This CDR3 region has 15 residues. CDR1 and CDR2 (germline): DFQATT, SNEGSKA (reference sequence). This CDR3 reads CSAYKGTSGEEAQYF. The CDR3 coding sequence is TGCAGTGCCTATAAAGGGACTAGCGGAGAAGAGGCCCAGTACTTC.

This clonotype occurred a few times. The chain recombines TRBV12-3 or TRBV12-4 with TRBJ2-7, with a tentative D call TRBD2 (5 bases). V lost 5 bases and J 2 bases, leaving 10 bases between the germline ends. The CDR3 extends over 13 amino acids. The CDR3 reads CASSPRATYEQYF. The CDR3 DNA is TGTGCCAGCAGTCCGAGGGCCACCTACGAGCAGTACTTC.

The chain couples TRBV5-1 to TRBJ1-2; D possibly corresponds to TRBD1 (6 bases). Trimming cost V 2 bases and J 1 base, with 21 bases left between them. This CDR3 comprises 18 residues. From germline, CDR1 is SGHRS and CDR2 YFSETQ. The CDR3 protein is CASSLNEHYGTINYGYTF. The DNA of the CDR3 is TGCGCCAGCAGCTTAAATGAACATTACGGGACAATTAACTATGGCTACACCTTC.

This clonotype showed up just a few times. The chain has TRBV11-2 and TRBJ1-1; D is ambiguous. Germline-derived CDR1 and CDR2 are SGHAT and FQNNGV. The V and J ends lost 3 bases and 1 base respectively, with 12 bases between them. The CDR3 runs 15 residues. CDR3 DNA: TGTGCCAGCAGCTTTGGTCGTGGAGGGAACACTGAAGCTTTCTTT. Amino acid sequence: CASSFGRGGNTEAFF.

A remark on this clonotype: A much more abundant neighbour one base away suggests this may be a read error. The V and J genes are TRBV5-6 and TRBJ2-7, with 7 nucleotides matching TRBD2. V lost 0 bases and J lost 3; bases outside the gene matches: 6. Germline loops: CDR1 SGHDT, CDR2 YYEEEE. The CDR3 has 15 residues. The CDR3: CASSLVASGCYEQYF. The DNA for the CDR3 is TGTGCCAGCAGCTTGGTGGCTAGCGGATGCTACGAGCAGTACTTC. Combining the CDR3 with reference TRBV5-6 and TRBJ2-7 gives the whole variable domain DAGVTQSPTHLIKTRGQQVTLRCSPKSGHDTVSWYQQALGQGPQFIFQYYEEEERQRGNFPDRFSGHQFPNYSSELNVNALLLGDSALYLCASSLVASGCYEQYFGPGTRLTVT.

This clonotype was seen many times. V gene TRBV20-1 combines with J gene TRBJ2-3, with D possibly being TRBD2 (5 bases). Germline V gene data show CDR1 as DFQATT and CDR2 as SNEGSKA (reference sequence). Trimming stripped 1 base from V and 1 base from J, with 6 bases between. This CDR3 has 13 amino acids. The CDR3 loop is CSARAGGTDTQYF. The CDR3 DNA sequence: TGCAGTGCTAGAGCCGGGGGCACAGATACGCAGTATTTT.

The chain uses TRBV20-1 and TRBJ2-7; the match to TRBD2 covers 9 bases. The CDR3 spans 14 residues. Germline V CDR1 and CDR2: DFQATT, SNEGSKA (reference sequence). The trim removed 6 bases at V and 7 bases at J, leaving 13 bases unmatched. CDR3 in amino acids: CSAPGAGGSNEQYF. In DNA, the CDR3 is TGCAGTGCCCCTGGGGCGGGAGGGTCCAATGAGCAGTACTTC.